Shown below are 18 T cell receptor beta chains from a single sample sequenced in a study of blood T cell repertoires in COVID-19. Some clones are missing from TCRdb's copy, which holds only in-frame ones; the method was immunoSEQ multiplex PCR. Here the sample spans 310,000 or so clones, more than 85% being singletons. The sample comprised peripheral blood. The source of these receptors is a woman aged 30 to 39 with COVID-19, enrolled during active disease.

The chain combines TRBV28 with TRBJ2-7; 11 bases are shared with TRBD1. In germline, CDR1 is MDHEN, CDR2 SYDVKM. The CDR3 loop spans 15 amino acids. The trim removed 5 bases at V and 1 base at J, leaving 4 bases unmatched. The CDR3 DNA is TGTGCCAGCAGTACCGGGACAGGGGGTTCCTACGAGCAGTACTTC. This translates into CASSTGTGGSYEQYF.

The rearrangement joins TRBV5-4 to TRBJ1-3; no firm D call. This CDR3 is 15 amino acids long. CDR1 and CDR2 from the germline V gene are SGHNT and YYREEE (reference sequence). Trimming took 4 bases from V and 4 from J, leaving 15 bases between them. The CDR3 DNA sequence: TGTGCCAGCAGCGACACCGGAGGGTCCGGAAACACCATATATTTT. Its translation: CASSDTGGSGNTIYF.

CDR3 sequence (DNA): TGTGCCAGCTTGCTAGCGCCGAACCAAGAGACCCAGTACTTC. Protein product: CASLLAPNQETQYF. The chain is built from TRBV6-5 and TRBJ2-5, with D possibly being TRBD2 (6 bases). The germline CDR1 and CDR2 sequences are MNHEY and SVGAGI. The V end lost 8 bases, the J end lost 0 bases, and 13 bases lay between the germline ends. CDR3 size: 14 residues.

The V call is TRBV19, the J call TRBJ1-2; 8 bases map to TRBD1. V was pared by 4 bases and J by 9 bases, with 7 bases of the junction left unmatched. Per germline, CDR1 LNHDA and CDR2 SQIVND (reference sequence). The CDR3 has 13 residues. CDR3 DNA sequence: TGTGCCAGTAGTACTCTTCAGGGGGCTAGCTACACCTTC. The encoded protein is CASSTLQGASYTF.

The chain carries TRBV2 and TRBJ2-2; 15 bases match TRBD2. This CDR3 spans 17 amino acids. V trimming: 6 bases; J trimming: 4 bases; junction bases outside the gene matches: 6. CDR1 SNHLY and CDR2 FYNNEI come from the germline V gene. This chain's CDR3 is CASSVGLAGGSTGELFF. DNA of the CDR3: TGTGCCAGCAGCGTAGGACTAGCGGGAGGGAGCACCGGGGAGCTGTTTTTT.

The chain links TRBV7-2 to TRBJ1-1, with TRBD1 as a possible D gene (6 bases). Deletions cut 3 bases from V and 4 bases from J, with 12 bases between. This CDR3 region has 14 residues. Per the germline V gene, CDR1 is SGHTA and CDR2 is FQGNSA. In DNA, the CDR3 is TGTGCCAGCAGCTTGGGGGGGGCGAGCACTGAAGCTTTCTTT. It translates to CASSLGGASTEAFF.

The chain carries TRBV3-1 (or the pseudogene TRBV3-2) and TRBJ1-2; no definite D call. CDR1 and CDR2 (germline): LGHDT, YNNKEL (reference sequence). V was pared by 4 bases and J by 4 bases, with 13 bases between. The CDR3 is 14 residues long. The CDR3: CASSRGSLIYGYTF. CDR3 DNA: TGTGCCAGCAGCCGAGGCAGTTTGATCTATGGCTACACCTTC.

V and J are TRBV4-1 and TRBJ2-2; 8 bases agree with TRBD1. V gave up 2 bases and J gave up 7 bases; unmatched junction bases: 12. In germline, CDR1 is MGHRA, CDR2 YSYEKL. The CDR3 extends over 17 amino acids. The CDR3 bases are TGCGCCAGCAGCCAACTGCCTGGACAGGGCGGTGGCGGGGAGCTGTTTTTT. Translation gives CASSQLPGQGGGGELFF.

The gene calls are TRBV7-2 and TRBJ2-3; tentatively, D is TRBD1 (6 bases). Trimming removed 5 bases from V and 4 bases from J, with 16 bases in between. CDR1 is SGHTA and CDR2 is FQGNSA in the germline V gene. The CDR3 totals 15 residues. In nucleotides, the CDR3 is TGTGCCAGCAGCGCAGGGGCAGGGTTCGCAGATACGCAGTATTTT. Its translation is CASSAGAGFADTQYF.

The chain links TRBV27 to TRBJ1-1, with D uncertain. Germline V lookup: CDR1 MNHEY, CDR2 SMNVEV (reference sequence). This CDR3 has 15 residues. The V end was cut by 6 bases, the J end by 5 bases, with 19 bases between. CDR3 protein: CASSLLLPSETEAFF. Here the CDR3 DNA reads TGTGCCAGCAGCCTACTTCTTCCCTCGGAGACTGAAGCTTTCTTT.

The V and J genes are TRBV29-1 and TRBJ2-7, with no clear D. CDR1 and CDR2 (germline): SQVTM, ANQGSEA. Between the trimmed V and J ends, which lost 4 bases and 3 bases, there was a span of 13 bases. This CDR3 contains 13 residues. CDR3 residues: CSVARPEIYEQYF. The CDR3 bases are TGCAGCGTTGCGCGGCCGGAGATCTACGAGCAGTACTTC.

V gene TRBV18 combines with J gene TRBJ1-2; D is unclear. There are 14 residues in the CDR3. CDR1 is KGHSH, CDR2 LQKENI, per germline. Between the trimmed V and J ends, which lost 5 bases and 2 bases, there was a span of 12 bases. Here the CDR3 DNA reads TGTGCCAGCTCAAGCCTACTCGAAAACTATGGCTACACCTTC. It encodes CASSSLLENYGYTF.

This chain uses TRBV27 with TRBJ2-7; D may be TRBD1 (6 bases). Trimming removed 6 bases from V and 5 bases from J, with 17 bases in between. Germline CDR1 MNHEY, CDR2 SMNVEV (reference sequence). The CDR3 length is 14 residues. The CDR3 DNA follows: TGTGCCAGCAGCAAGACCTTCGACAGGCACGAGCAGTACTTC. Translating it yields CASSKTFDRHEQYF.

V and J are TRBV4-2 and TRBJ1-1; TRBD1 matches 7 bases. V gave up 4 bases and J gave up 1 base; unmatched junction bases: 15. There are 18 residues in the CDR3. The germline CDR1 and CDR2 sequences are LGHNA and YNFKEQ. The CDR3 nucleotides are TGTGCCAGCAGCCCAGCCGCAGGGGGACGTCCCCGGAACACTGAAGCTTTCTTT. Encoded protein: CASSPAAGGRPRNTEAFF.

The rearrangement links TRBV7-6 to TRBJ2-1; TRBD1 agrees at 11 bases. V dropped 4 bases and J dropped 8; count of bases not matched to a gene: 10. Per germline, CDR1 SGHVS and CDR2 FNYEAQ. This CDR3 has 16 residues. The CDR3 nucleotides are TGTGCCAGCAGCTCCGGGACAGGGGGAATATACGATGAGCAGTTCTTC. As protein: CASSSGTGGIYDEQFF.

The rearrangement links TRBV7-8 to TRBJ2-1; 7 nucleotides agree with TRBD2. After removal of 5 bases from V and 8 bases from J, the junction contained 24 bases not matched to a gene. This CDR3 is 19 amino acids long. Per germline, CDR1 SGHVS and CDR2 FQNEAQ. The DNA for the CDR3 is TGTGCCAGCAGCCCGGGACTGATGGCTGGCCTCCCCCGGGGGGATGAGCAGTTCTTC. Protein sequence: CASSPGLMAGLPRGDEQFF.

The rearrangement links TRBV19 to TRBJ2-2, with D unclear. Per germline, CDR1 LNHDA and CDR2 SQIVND (reference sequence). V was trimmed by 1 base and J by 5 bases, leaving 11 bases between them. This CDR3 contains 15 residues. The DNA of the CDR3 is TGTGCCAGTAGTATAGGGGCAGCACGAACCGGGGAGCTGTTTTTT. It codes for CASSIGAARTGELFF.

The rearrangement links TRBV30 to TRBJ2-1, with TRBD2 identical over 10 bases. Germline V gives CDR1 GTSNPN, CDR2 SVGIG (reference sequence). Losses at the gene ends were 1 base for V and 12 bases for J; bases not matched to a gene: 9. The CDR3 length is 14 residues. CDR3 amino acids: CAWSEEAGGPGQFF. The CDR3 DNA sequence: TGTGCCTGGAGTGAGGAAGCGGGAGGGCCTGGGCAGTTCTTC.